The 3 T cell receptor beta chains below all came from one sample that was sequenced in a study of resident and recirculating memory T cells in vitiligo. Libraries were prepared by immunoSEQ multiplex PCR; TCRdb keeps only in-frame clonotypes and omits some of them. The sample contains tens of thousands of clones, approximately 91% of which appear only once. Input material: blood. Receptor source: a male donor with vitiligo.

The chain couples TRBV7-7 to TRBJ1-3, with D maybe TRBD1 (5 bases). The CDR3 has 14 residues. Germline values: CDR1 SSHAT, CDR2 FNYEAQ (reference sequence). V lost 5 bases, J lost 3 bases, and 11 bases lay in between. The CDR3 loop is CASSTGDDGNTIYF. In DNA, the CDR3 is TGTGCCAGCAGCACGGGGGATGATGGAAACACCATATATTTT.

The V call is TRBV20-1, the J call TRBJ2-7, with unresolved D. Germline CDR1 and CDR2: DFQATT and SNEGSKA (reference sequence). Trimming took off 6 bases at V and 3 bases at J, with 9 bases between the two ends. This CDR3 has 11 residues. CDR3 DNA sequence: TGCAGTGCGGCGCTAGTCTACGAGCAGTACTTC. It specifies CSAALVYEQYF.

The chain has TRBV5-1 and TRBJ1-2; 8 nucleotides match TRBD1. The germline V gene has CDR1 SGHRS and CDR2 YFSETQ. The V segment lost 0 bases and the J segment 8 bases; nucleotides outside the gene matches: 3. The CDR3 is made up of 13 amino acids. The CDR3 DNA reads as TGCGCCAGCAGCTTGGTGGGACAGGAGGGCTACACCTTC. Translated: CASSLVGQEGYTF.